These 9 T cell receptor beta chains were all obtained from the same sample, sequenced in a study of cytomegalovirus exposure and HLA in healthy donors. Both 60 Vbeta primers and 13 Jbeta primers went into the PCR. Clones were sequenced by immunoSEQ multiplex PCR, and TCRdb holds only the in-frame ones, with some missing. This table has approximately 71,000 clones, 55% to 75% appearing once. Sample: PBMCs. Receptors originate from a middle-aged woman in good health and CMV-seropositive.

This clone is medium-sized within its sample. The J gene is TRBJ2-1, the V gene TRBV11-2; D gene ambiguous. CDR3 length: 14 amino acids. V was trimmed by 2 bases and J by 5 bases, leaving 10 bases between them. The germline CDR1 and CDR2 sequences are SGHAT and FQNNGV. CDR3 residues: CASSLFTQDNEQFF. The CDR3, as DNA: TGTGCCAGCAGCTTATTTACCCAGGACAATGAGCAGTTCTTC.

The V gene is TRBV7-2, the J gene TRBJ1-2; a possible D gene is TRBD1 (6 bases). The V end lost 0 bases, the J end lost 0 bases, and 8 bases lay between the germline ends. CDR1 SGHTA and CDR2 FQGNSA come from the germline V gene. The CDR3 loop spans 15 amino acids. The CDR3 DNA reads TGTGCCAGCAGCTTAGCGGGACACGCTAACTATGGCTACACCTTC. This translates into CASSLAGHANYGYTF.

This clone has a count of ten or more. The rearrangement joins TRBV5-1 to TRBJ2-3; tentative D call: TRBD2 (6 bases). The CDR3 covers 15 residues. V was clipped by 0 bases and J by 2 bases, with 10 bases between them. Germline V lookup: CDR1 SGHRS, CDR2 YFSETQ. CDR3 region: CASSLGWGVTDTQYF. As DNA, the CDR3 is TGCGCCAGCAGCTTGGGCTGGGGGGTCACAGATACGCAGTATTTT.

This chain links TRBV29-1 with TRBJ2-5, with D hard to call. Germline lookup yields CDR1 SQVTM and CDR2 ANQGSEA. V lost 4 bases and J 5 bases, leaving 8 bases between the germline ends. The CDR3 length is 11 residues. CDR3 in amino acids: CSVVLGETQYF. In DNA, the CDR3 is TGCAGCGTTGTTCTCGGGGAGACCCAGTACTTC.

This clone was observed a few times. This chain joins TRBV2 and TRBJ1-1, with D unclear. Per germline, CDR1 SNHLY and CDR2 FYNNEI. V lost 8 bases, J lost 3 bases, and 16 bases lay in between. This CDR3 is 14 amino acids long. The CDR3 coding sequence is TGTGCCAGCTCAATGGAGGAGGGTTACACTGAAGCTTTCTTT. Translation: CASSMEEGYTEAFF.

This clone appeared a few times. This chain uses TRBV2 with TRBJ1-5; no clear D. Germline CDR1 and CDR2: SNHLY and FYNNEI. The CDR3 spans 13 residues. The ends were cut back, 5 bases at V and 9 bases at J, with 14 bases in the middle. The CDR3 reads CASSNTLRGPQHF. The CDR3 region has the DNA TGTGCCAGCAGTAATACGCTTCGAGGGCCCCAGCATTTT.

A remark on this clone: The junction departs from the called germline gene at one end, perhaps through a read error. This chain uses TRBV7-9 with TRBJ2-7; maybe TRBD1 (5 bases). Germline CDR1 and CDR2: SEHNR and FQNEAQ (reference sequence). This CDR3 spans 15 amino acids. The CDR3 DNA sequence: TGTTCCAGCAGCTTGATTTCAGGACACGGGTACGAGCAGTACTTC. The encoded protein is CSSSLISGHGYEQYF.

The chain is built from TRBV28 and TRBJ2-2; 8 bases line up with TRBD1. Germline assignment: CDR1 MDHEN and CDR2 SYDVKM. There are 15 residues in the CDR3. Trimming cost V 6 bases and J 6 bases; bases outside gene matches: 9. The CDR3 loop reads CASSQGAFKSGELFF. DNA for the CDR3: TGTGCCAGCAGCCAGGGGGCGTTTAAGTCCGGGGAGCTGTTTTTT.

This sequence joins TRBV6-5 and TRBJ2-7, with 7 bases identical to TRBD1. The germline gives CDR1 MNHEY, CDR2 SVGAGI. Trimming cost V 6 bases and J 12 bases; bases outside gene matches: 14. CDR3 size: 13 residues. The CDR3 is CASSQGTVGGWYF. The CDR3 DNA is TGTGCCAGCAGCCAGGGGACAGTCGGCGGATGGTACTTC.